Listed here is a single T cell receptor beta chain. The antigen is unknown. V was clipped by 4 bases and J by 4 bases, with 12 bases between them. Germline CDR1 reads KGHDR; CDR2 reads SFDVKD. The CDR3 extends over 14 amino acids. The sample belongs to a study of T cell responses to AZD1222 COVID-19 vaccine. Study findings and constraints: A mostly white British donor set with more females was recruited, and clonal diversity was possibly underestimated. Researchers took repertoire samples only after the peak T cell response had come. Increased Spike-specific TCR breadth and depth were observed after two AZD1222 doses.

This table comes from immunoSEQ multiplex PCR, and its TCRdb copy is limited to in-frame clones, with some not included. This table has some 150,000 clones, approximately 94% appearing once. Sequencing was performed on peripheral blood, taken on day 0 of AZD1222 vaccination. The V call is TRBV24-1, the J call TRBJ1-2; no clear D gene. The source of this sequence is an adult in good health. DNA of the CDR3: TGTGCCACCAGTGAGTCTGGGAGGATCTATGGCTACACCTTC. Its translation is CATSESGRIYGYTF.